This TCR beta chain is drawn from a study of blood T cells in healthy people across ages. Primers used in a second PCR of roughly 6 to 12 cycles were a sample-barcoded 5' primer and a J-beta primer mix. TCRdb re-called the 5' RACE reads with MiXCR, one entry per CDR3 protein. The sample yields about 1.4 million distinct CDR3 sequences, approximately 59% seen once. V lost 7 bases and J lost 1, with 10 bases in between. The CDR3 has 13 amino acids. Germline V CDR1 and CDR2: SGHTA, FQGNSA. This chain links TRBV7-2 with TRBJ1-1, with a tentative D call TRBD1 (5 bases). Source material: blood. This clonotype was obtained from a man aged 18 to 29 in good health. The CDR3 protein is CASKEGPNTEAFF. As DNA, the CDR3 is TGTGCCAGCAAGGAGGGGCCGAACACTGAAGCTTTCTTT.